One and the same sample provided the 30 T cell receptor beta chains below, sequenced in a study of Ad26.COV2.S vaccination and SARS-CoV-2 variants. The table came from immunoSEQ multiplex PCR; TCRdb's copy has only in-frame clones and leaves some out. Of over 250,000 clones detected, around 87% appear once; the ten largest clones hold approximately 3.4%. Stated treatment: 15 to 20 received Ad26.COV2.S at low or high dose, single or two shots; about five received placebo; per-sample allocation not given. Collection of the samples took place on day 63 after the first injection of vaccine or placebo. The material sequenced was peripheral blood, taken in a trial of Ad26.COV2.S vaccine versus placebo. Receptor source: a person between 18 and 65 years old who received the Ad26.COV2.S COVID-19 vaccine or a placebo.

The CDR3 sequence: CASGQGDQPQHF. CDR3 in DNA: TGTGCCAGTGGGCAGGGGGATCAGCCCCAGCATTTT. The chain has TRBV19 and TRBJ1-5; TRBD1 matches at 7 bases. J gave up 5 bases and V 8 bases, and 3 bases lay outside the gene matches. CDR1 and CDR2 from the germline V gene are LNHDA and SQIVND (reference sequence). The CDR3 totals 12 residues.

The V call is TRBV7-2, the J call TRBJ1-5; D remains unclear. Germline V gene data show CDR1 as SGHTA and CDR2 as FQGNSA. Trimming removed 1 base from V and 4 bases from J, with 5 bases in between. The CDR3 sequence is 13 residues long. Here the CDR3 reads CASSLDMNQPQHF. The CDR3 DNA is TGTGCCAGCAGCTTAGATATGAATCAGCCCCAGCATTTT.

The table lists this clone with a few counts. The rearrangement uses TRBV7-9 and TRBJ2-5; D is undetermined. CDR3 length equals 12 residues. CDR1 and CDR2 (germline): SEHNR, FQNEAQ (reference sequence). Trimming took 2 bases from V and 5 from J, leaving 6 bases between them. The CDR3 region is CASSLNRETQYF. As DNA, the CDR3 is TGTGCCAGCAGCTTAAATAGGGAGACCCAGTACTTC. The full variable domain, rest sourced from reference TRBV7-9 and TRBJ2-5, is DTGVSQNPRHKITKRGQNVTFRCDPISEHNRLYWYRQTLGQGPEFLTYFQNEAQLEKSRLLSDRFSAERPKGSFSTLEIQRTEQGDSAMYLCASSLNRETQYFGPGTRLLVL.

This chain joins TRBV6-5 and TRBJ2-7; perhaps TRBD1 as D (6 bases). The germline gives CDR1 MNHEY, CDR2 SVGAGI. The CDR3 contains 14 residues. The V and J ends lost 4 bases and 1 base respectively, with 11 bases between them. CDR3 region: CASSWLTGSYEQYF. The CDR3 region has the DNA TGTGCCAGCAGTTGGTTGACAGGTTCCTACGAGCAGTACTTC.

The V gene is TRBV18, the J gene TRBJ2-3; TRBD2 aligns across 8 bases. Looked up from germline, CDR1 is KGHSH and CDR2 is LQKENI. CDR3 size: 20 residues. Losses at the gene ends were 3 bases for V and 3 bases for J; bases not matched to a gene: 20. Here the CDR3 DNA reads TGTGCCAGCTCACCCAACTTGGGACGGCCAAGCGGGAGTGGGACAGATACGCAGTATTTT. Protein product: CASSPNLGRPSGSGTDTQYF. Full variable domain (rest looked up from reference TRBV18 and TRBJ2-3): NAGVMQNPRHLVRRRGQEARLRCSPMKGHSHVYWYRQLPEEGLKFMVYLQKENIIDESGMPKERFSAEFPKEGPSILRIQQVVRGDSAAYFCASSPNLGRPSGSGTDTQYFGPGTRLTVL.

V usage is TRBV27 and J usage is TRBJ1-1; the match to TRBD1 covers 10 bases. CDR3 length: 12 amino acids. V shed 8 bases and J 5 bases; nucleotides not matched to a gene: 2. Germline V gene data show CDR1 as MNHEY and CDR2 as SMNVEV (reference sequence). The CDR3 coding sequence is TGTGCCAGCGTGGACAGGGGGACTGAAGCTTTCTTT. This encodes CASVDRGTEAFF.

The chain couples TRBV27 to TRBJ2-7; the D is unclear. Looked up from germline, CDR1 is MNHEY and CDR2 is SMNVEV (reference sequence). This CDR3 is built from 11 residues. The V gene lost 3 bases and the J gene lost 5 bases, with 5 bases spanning the gap. DNA of the CDR3: TGTGCCAGCAGTTTGGGCCACGAGCAGTACTTC. It codes for CASSLGHEQYF.

Written as DNA, the CDR3 is TGTGCCAGCAGCTTAGAACTAGCGGGAGTAGTCTCCTACGAGCAGTACTTC. Translating gives CASSLELAGVVSYEQYF. The chain joins TRBV7-9 to TRBJ2-7; 11 bases align to TRBD2. There are 17 residues in the CDR3. The junction had 5 bases not matched to a gene; V was cut back by 1 base and J by 0 bases. Germline V CDR1 and CDR2: SEHNR, FQNEAQ (reference sequence).

This clone was seen only once. The rearrangement uses TRBV4-2 and TRBJ2-7; no clear D gene. This CDR3 has 15 amino acids. Trimming removed 0 bases from V and 2 bases from J, with 11 bases in between. The germline V gene encodes CDR1 LGHNA and CDR2 YNFKEQ. For the CDR3, the DNA is TGTGCCAGCAGCCAAGATCGGAGTAGAACCTACGAGCAGTACTTC. Encoded protein: CASSQDRSRTYEQYF.

In its sample, this clone was seen once. This chain connects TRBV7-2 to TRBJ1-5; TRBD1 is a possible D gene (5 bases). The CDR3 is 18 amino acids. Per the germline V gene, CDR1 is SGHTA and CDR2 is FQGNSA. V lost 1 base, J lost 0 bases, and 16 bases lay in between. CDR3 nucleotides: TGTGCCAGCAGCTTAGTAGGTGGGGGTGCCTATAGCAATCAGCCCCAGCATTTT. It codes for CASSLVGGGAYSNQPQHF.

The rearrangement joins TRBV7-2 to TRBJ2-2; no reliable D call. The V end lost 1 base, the J end lost 5 bases, and 5 bases lay between the germline ends. Germline loops: CDR1 SGHTA, CDR2 FQGNSA. This CDR3 is built from 13 residues. The CDR3 reads CASSLVFTGELFF. The CDR3 DNA follows: TGTGCCAGCAGCTTAGTTTTTACCGGGGAGCTGTTTTTT.

This chain uses TRBV27 with TRBJ2-7; 12 bases map to TRBD2. The CDR3 extends over 15 amino acids. With V trimmed by 5 bases and J by 10 bases, 12 bases remained unmatched. The germline V gene encodes CDR1 MNHEY and CDR2 SMNVEV (reference sequence). The CDR3 nucleotides read TGTGCCAGCAGTCCTAAGACTAGCGGGAGAATCGAACAGTACTTC. Amino acids: CASSPKTSGRIEQYF.

The chain uses TRBV2 and TRBJ2-7, with a weak D call TRBD2 (5 bases). Germline assignment: CDR1 SNHLY and CDR2 FYNNEI. The length of the CDR3 is 13 residues. Trimming shortened V by 4 bases and J by 5 bases, and 12 bases separated the two germline ends. This CDR3 is CASSVGLANEQYF. Here the CDR3 DNA reads TGTGCCAGCAGTGTAGGGCTAGCAAACGAGCAGTACTTC.

The chain has TRBV7-9 and TRBJ1-1; possibly TRBD1 for D (5 bases). This CDR3 region has 12 residues. Germline V gene lookup returns CDR1 SEHNR and CDR2 FQNEAQ (reference sequence). The V and J ends lost 5 bases and 12 bases respectively, with 16 bases between them. CDR3 in amino acids: CASSAHGTPSFF. The CDR3 DNA reads as TGTGCCAGCAGCGCGCACGGGACGCCCTCTTTCTTT.

The chain joins TRBV11-2 to TRBJ2-1; D gene ambiguous. The CDR3 is 16 amino acids. The germline V gene has CDR1 SGHAT and CDR2 FQNNGV. V lost 5 bases to trimming and J lost 2 bases, with 16 bases between them. In DNA, the CDR3 is TGTGCCAGCAGCCCCCGGCCCCAACCCCCCTACAATGAGCAGTTCTTC. Amino acids: CASSPRPQPPYNEQFF.

In its sample, this clone was seen a few times. The V gene is TRBV5-1, the J gene TRBJ1-2; D remains ambiguous. Per germline, CDR1 SGHRS and CDR2 YFSETQ. This CDR3 comprises 14 residues. The ends were cut back, 0 bases at V and 2 bases at J, with 8 bases in the middle. The CDR3 DNA sequence: TGCGCCAGCAGCTTGGGAGGTGTCAACTATGGCTACACCTTC. Amino acid sequence: CASSLGGVNYGYTF. Using reference TRBV5-1 and TRBJ1-2 for the parts outside the CDR3, the full variable domain is KAGVTQTPRYLIKTRGQQVTLSCSPISGHRSVSWYQQTPGQGLQFLFEYFSETQRNKGNFPGRFSGRQFSNSRSEMNVSTLELGDSALYLCASSLGGVNYGYTFGSGTRLTVV.

This chain joins TRBV5-1 and TRBJ1-1; 10 positions agree with TRBD1. The ends lost 4 bases at V and 5 bases at J; junction bases unmatched: 8. The CDR3 consists of 15 residues. Germline V gene data show CDR1 as SGHRS and CDR2 as YFSETQ. Here the CDR3 DNA reads TGCGCCAGCAGCCATTCGACAGGGGGCCCTACTGAAGCTTTCTTT. Protein product: CASSHSTGGPTEAFF. The full variable domain, rest sourced from reference TRBV5-1 and TRBJ1-1, is KAGVTQTPRYLIKTRGQQVTLSCSPISGHRSVSWYQQTPGQGLQFLFEYFSETQRNKGNFPGRFSGRQFSNSRSEMNVSTLELGDSALYLCASSHSTGGPTEAFFGQGTRLTVV.

This chain joins TRBV3-1 (or the pseudogene TRBV3-2) and TRBJ2-6, with D unclear. The CDR3 contains 15 residues. Trimming removed 5 bases at V and 0 bases at J, with 8 bases between. The germline V gene has CDR1 LGHDT and CDR2 YNNKEL (reference sequence). This CDR3 reads CASSRVSSGANVLTF. Here the CDR3 DNA reads TGTGCCAGCAGCAGGGTCTCCTCTGGGGCCAACGTCCTGACTTTC.

This chain links TRBV5-1 with TRBJ1-6; TRBD1 is a possible D gene (5 bases). CDR3 length equals 16 residues. Germline V gene lookup returns CDR1 SGHRS and CDR2 YFSETQ. V lost 5 bases and J 2 bases, leaving 14 bases between the germline ends. The DNA for the CDR3 is TGCGCCAGCAGACCAGGGTCGGGAACCTATAATTCACCCCTCCACTTT. This gives the protein CASRPGSGTYNSPLHF.

The V and J genes are TRBV2 and TRBJ2-3; no firm D call. This CDR3 is 12 amino acids long. Germline V gene sequence: CDR1 SNHLY, CDR2 FYNNEI. Trimming removed 6 bases from V and 6 bases from J, with 10 bases in between. CDR3 nucleotides: TGTGCCAGCAGGGGCGCCTCGGATACGCAGTATTTT. As protein: CASRGASDTQYF.

This chain connects TRBV5-4 to TRBJ1-1, with a weak D call TRBD1 (6 bases). CDR1 SGHNT and CDR2 YYREEE come from the germline V gene (reference sequence). The CDR3 totals 15 residues. V was trimmed by 2 bases and J by 6 bases, leaving 17 bases between them. CDR3 loop: CASSFAGHAPSEAFF. In nucleotides, the CDR3 is TGTGCCAGCAGCTTCGCGGGACACGCCCCCTCTGAAGCTTTCTTT.

The CDR3 sequence is CASRSDSYEQYF. DNA for the CDR3: TGTGCCAGCAGGTCCGACAGCTACGAGCAGTACTTC. This sequence joins TRBV3-1 (or the pseudogene TRBV3-2) and TRBJ2-7; possible D gene TRBD1, 5 bases. Trimming took 6 bases from V and 3 from J, leaving 9 bases between them. CDR1 is LGHDT and CDR2 is YNNKEL in the germline V gene (reference sequence). The CDR3 loop spans 12 amino acids.

The V gene is TRBV5-1, the J gene TRBJ1-2, with 10 bases aligning to TRBD1. The V segment lost 4 bases and the J segment 2 bases; nucleotides outside the gene matches: 8. The CDR3 runs to 16 residues. Germline V gene lookup returns CDR1 SGHRS and CDR2 YFSETQ. The CDR3: CASSPGQGIGNYGYTF. CDR3 nucleotides: TGCGCCAGCAGCCCGGGACAGGGGATCGGCAACTATGGCTACACCTTC.

This sequence joins TRBV9 and TRBJ1-1; D unclear. CDR3 size: 15 residues. V was shortened by 0 bases and J by 2 bases, with 11 bases between the two germline ends. Germline loops: CDR1 SGDLS, CDR2 YYNGEE. CDR3 in amino acids: CASSVGPFFNTEAFF. The CDR3 coding sequence is TGTGCCAGCAGCGTAGGGCCATTTTTTAACACTGAAGCTTTCTTT.

J is TRBJ1-2 and V is TRBV13; perhaps TRBD1 as D (6 bases). The V end lost 4 bases, the J end lost 4 bases, and 19 bases lay between the germline ends. CDR3 length: 16 residues. Germline V CDR1 and CDR2: PRHDT, FYEKMQ (reference sequence). CDR3 residues: CASSSGVNRALYGYTF. CDR3 nucleotide sequence: TGTGCCAGCAGCTCGGGTGTGAACAGGGCCCTCTATGGCTACACCTTC. The full variable domain, its missing parts supplied by reference TRBV13 and TRBJ1-2, is AAGVIQSPRHLIKEKRETATLKCYPIPRHDTVYWYQQGPGQDPQFLISFYEKMQSDKGSIPDRFSAQQFSDYHSELNMSSLELGDSALYFCASSSGVNRALYGYTFGSGTRLTVV.

The J gene is TRBJ1-1, the V gene TRBV30, with D uncertain. The ends were cut back, 0 bases at V and 4 bases at J, with 9 bases in the middle. Germline V gene data show CDR1 as GTSNPN and CDR2 as SVGIG (reference sequence). This CDR3 spans 13 amino acids. CDR3 in DNA: TGTGCCTGGAGTGTAGAACCCGGCACTGAAGCTTTCTTT. Protein sequence: CAWSVEPGTEAFF.

The chain recombines TRBV27 with TRBJ2-7, with 8 positions matching TRBD1. The V segment lost 6 bases and the J segment 2 bases; nucleotides outside the gene matches: 6. Germline V gene sequence: CDR1 MNHEY, CDR2 SMNVEV (reference sequence). There are 14 residues in the CDR3. CDR3 amino acids: CASSLDRAPYEQYF. CDR3 coding DNA: TGTGCCAGCAGCCTGGACAGGGCCCCCTACGAGCAGTACTTC.

CDR3 nucleotide sequence: TGTGCCAGCAGTTACTCCAGGACCCTCTCTGGAAACACCATATATTTT. It is translated as CASSYSRTLSGNTIYF. The rearrangement links TRBV6-6 to TRBJ1-3; D uncertain. V lost 0 bases to trimming and J lost 0 bases, with 9 bases between them. This CDR3 spans 16 amino acids. The germline V gene has CDR1 MNHNY and CDR2 SVGAGI (reference sequence).

The chain links TRBV30 to TRBJ1-5; D remains ambiguous. CDR1 and CDR2 from the germline V gene are GTSNPN and SVGIG (reference sequence). The CDR3 is 13 amino acids. The V gene lost 2 bases and the J gene lost 7 bases, with 12 bases spanning the gap. The CDR3 DNA reads as TGTGCCTGGAGTCCTTACGAGGAACAGCCCCAGCATTTT. Translating gives CAWSPYEEQPQHF.

V gene TRBV18 combines with J gene TRBJ1-2; D gene unclear. The CDR3 runs 15 residues. V was trimmed by 0 bases and J by 0 bases, leaving 8 bases between them. CDR1 is KGHSH, CDR2 LQKENI, per germline. This CDR3 reads CASSPPITTNYGYTF. CDR3 sequence (DNA): TGTGCCAGCTCACCACCGATAACGACTAACTATGGCTACACCTTC. Complete variable domain (other parts from reference TRBV18 and TRBJ1-2): NAGVMQNPRHLVRRRGQEARLRCSPMKGHSHVYWYRQLPEEGLKFMVYLQKENIIDESGMPKERFSAEFPKEGPSILRIQQVVRGDSAAYFCASSPPITTNYGYTFGSGTRLTVV.